This paragraph covers one T cell receptor (beta chain) sequence. This entry is derived from a study of T cell changes during pregnancy in multiple sclerosis. Generated by immunoSEQ multiplex PCR, the TCRdb table keeps only in-frame clones and is missing some. This sample has 60,000 to 75,000 clones; roughly nine tenths occur once, and the top ten carry around 0.81%. Sequenced here: peripheral blood, sampled before pregnancy. The TCR was taken from a female donor with multiple sclerosis, enrolled in a pregnancy study.

The DNA of the CDR3 is TGTGCCAGCAGCGTCCACTATAGCAATCAGCCCCAGCATTTT. It encodes CASSVHYSNQPQHF. The chain recombines TRBV2 with TRBJ1-5; no clear D gene. CDR1 and CDR2 (germline): SNHLY, FYNNEI. The V and J ends lost 6 bases and 0 bases respectively, with 9 bases between them. There are 14 residues in the CDR3.